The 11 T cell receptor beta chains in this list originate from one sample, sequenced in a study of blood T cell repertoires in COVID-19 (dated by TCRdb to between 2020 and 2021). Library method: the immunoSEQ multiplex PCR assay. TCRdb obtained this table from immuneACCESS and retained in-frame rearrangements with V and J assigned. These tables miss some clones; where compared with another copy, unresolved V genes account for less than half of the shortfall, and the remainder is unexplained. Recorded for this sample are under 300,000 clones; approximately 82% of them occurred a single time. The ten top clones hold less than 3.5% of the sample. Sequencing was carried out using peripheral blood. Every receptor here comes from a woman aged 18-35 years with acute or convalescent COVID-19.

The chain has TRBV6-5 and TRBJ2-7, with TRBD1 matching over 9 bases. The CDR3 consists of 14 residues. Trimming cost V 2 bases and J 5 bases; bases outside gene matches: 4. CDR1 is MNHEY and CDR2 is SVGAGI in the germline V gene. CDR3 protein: CASSYGQGLNEQYF. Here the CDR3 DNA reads TGTGCCAGCAGTTACGGACAGGGGTTGAACGAGCAGTACTTC.

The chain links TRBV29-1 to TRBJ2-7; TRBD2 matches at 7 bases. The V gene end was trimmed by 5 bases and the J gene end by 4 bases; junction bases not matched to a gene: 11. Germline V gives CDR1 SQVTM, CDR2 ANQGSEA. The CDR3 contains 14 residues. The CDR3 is CSVRERDQGYEQYF. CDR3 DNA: TGCAGCGTTAGGGAGCGGGACCAAGGATACGAGCAGTACTTC.

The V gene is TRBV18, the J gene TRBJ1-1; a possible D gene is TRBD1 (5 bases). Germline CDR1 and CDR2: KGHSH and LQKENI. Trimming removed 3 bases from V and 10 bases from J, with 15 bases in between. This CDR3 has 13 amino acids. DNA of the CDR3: TGTGCCAGCTCACCTTTCGACAGCCCAGGAGCTTTCTTT. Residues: CASSPFDSPGAFF.

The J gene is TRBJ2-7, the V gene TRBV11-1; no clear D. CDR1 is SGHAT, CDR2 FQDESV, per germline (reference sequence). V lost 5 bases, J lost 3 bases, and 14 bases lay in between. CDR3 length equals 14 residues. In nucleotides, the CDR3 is TGTGCCAGCAGCCCAGATCCACGTGGCTACGAGCAGTACTTC. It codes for CASSPDPRGYEQYF.

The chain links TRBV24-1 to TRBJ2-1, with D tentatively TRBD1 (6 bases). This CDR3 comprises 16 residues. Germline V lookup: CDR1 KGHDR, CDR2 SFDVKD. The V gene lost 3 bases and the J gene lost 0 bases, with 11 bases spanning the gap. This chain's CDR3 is CATSDRGQGSYNEQFF. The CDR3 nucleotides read TGTGCCACCAGTGATAGGGGACAAGGCTCCTACAATGAGCAGTTCTTC.

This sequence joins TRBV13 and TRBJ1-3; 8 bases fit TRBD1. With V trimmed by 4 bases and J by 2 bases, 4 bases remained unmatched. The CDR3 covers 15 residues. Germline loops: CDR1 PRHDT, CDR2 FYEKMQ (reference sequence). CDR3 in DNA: TGTGCCAGCAGCTCAACAGGGGGGACTGGAAACACCATATATTTT. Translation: CASSSTGGTGNTIYF.

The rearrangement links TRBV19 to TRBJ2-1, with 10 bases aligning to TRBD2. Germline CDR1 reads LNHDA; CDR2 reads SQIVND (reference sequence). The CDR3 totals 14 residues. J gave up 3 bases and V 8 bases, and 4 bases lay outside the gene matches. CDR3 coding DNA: TGTGCCAGTCGAGAGCGGGAGGGCTACAATGAGCAGTTCTTC. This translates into CASREREGYNEQFF.

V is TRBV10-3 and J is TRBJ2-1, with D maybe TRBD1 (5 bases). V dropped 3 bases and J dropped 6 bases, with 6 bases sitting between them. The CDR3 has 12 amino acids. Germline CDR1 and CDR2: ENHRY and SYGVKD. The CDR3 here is CAISERGNEQFF. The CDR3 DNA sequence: TGTGCCATCAGTGAAAGGGGCAATGAGCAGTTCTTC.

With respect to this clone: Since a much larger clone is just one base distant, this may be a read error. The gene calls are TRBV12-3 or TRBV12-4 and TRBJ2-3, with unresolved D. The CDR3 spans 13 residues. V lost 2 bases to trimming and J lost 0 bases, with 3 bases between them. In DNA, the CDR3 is TGTGCCAGCAGTTTATCTAGCACAGATACGCAGTATTTT. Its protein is CASSLSSTDTQYF.

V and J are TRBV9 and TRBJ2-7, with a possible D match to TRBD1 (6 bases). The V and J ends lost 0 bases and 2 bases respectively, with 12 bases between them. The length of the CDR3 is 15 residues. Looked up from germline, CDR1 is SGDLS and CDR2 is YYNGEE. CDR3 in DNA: TGTGCCAGCAGCGTAGGGCCGGGGACAACCTACGAGCAGTACTTC. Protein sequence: CASSVGPGTTYEQYF.

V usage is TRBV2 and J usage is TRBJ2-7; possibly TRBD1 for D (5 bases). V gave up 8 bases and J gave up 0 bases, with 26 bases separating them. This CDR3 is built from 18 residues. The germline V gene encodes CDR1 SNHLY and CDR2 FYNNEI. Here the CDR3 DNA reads TGTGCCAGCGAAACACCCAGGGCAGGCGATAATTACTCCTACGAGCAGTACTTC. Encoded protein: CASETPRAGDNYSYEQYF.